The 10 T cell receptor beta chains below all came from one sample that was sequenced in a study of blood T cell repertoires in COVID-19. Some clones are missing from TCRdb's copy, which holds only in-frame ones; the method was immunoSEQ multiplex PCR. The sample carries roughly 250,000 clones, under 90% recorded once. Sequenced material: peripheral blood. The receptors derive from a woman aged 60-70 years with active or convalescent COVID-19.

This clone occurred a few times. This chain links TRBV7-9 with TRBJ2-1, with a weak D call TRBD1 (7 bases). Between the trimmed V and J ends, which lost 5 bases and 9 bases, there was a span of 17 bases. Looked up from germline, CDR1 is SEHNR and CDR2 is FQNEAQ (reference sequence). The CDR3 contains 14 residues. Here the CDR3 DNA reads TGTGCCAGCAGCCCGCAGGGGGGTGCTCCTGAGCAGTTCTTC. Protein product: CASSPQGGAPEQFF.

Here the CDR3 reads CASSDHDYEQFF. The CDR3 region has the DNA TGCGCCAGCAGTGATCACGACTATGAGCAGTTCTTC. The chain has TRBV23-1 and TRBJ2-1; D gene uncertain. TRBV23-1 carries the ORF label, with uncertain function. Between the trimmed V and J ends, which lost 5 bases and 8 bases, there was a span of 10 bases. This CDR3 region has 12 residues.

This clone has only a few counts. The chain has TRBV28 and TRBJ1-1; D gene ambiguous. This CDR3 region has 14 residues. The germline gives CDR1 MDHEN, CDR2 SYDVKM. Trimming removed 6 bases at V and 5 bases at J, with 16 bases between. The CDR3 DNA is TGTGCCAGCAGCTTCACCCCAGGAGGGACTGAAGCTTTCTTT. Its translation: CASSFTPGGTEAFF.

The rearrangement joins TRBV7-3 to TRBJ2-1; D unresolved. The germline V gene encodes CDR1 SGHTA and CDR2 FQGTGA. CDR3 length equals 12 residues. Trimming left V 4 bases short and J 7 bases short, with 8 bases between. CDR3 protein: CASSSLGNEQFF. The CDR3 DNA reads TGTGCCAGCAGCTCCCTAGGAAATGAGCAGTTCTTC.

The chain combines TRBV4-3 with TRBJ1-3; 7 nucleotides line up with TRBD1. The CDR3 loop spans 15 amino acids. Germline trimming cut 4 bases from V and 0 bases from J; bases unmatched to any gene: 3. Germline V lookup: CDR1 LGHNA, CDR2 YSLEER. CDR3 in DNA: TGCGCCAGCAGCCCCTGGACAGGCTCTGGAAACACCATATATTTT. This translates into CASSPWTGSGNTIYF.

J is TRBJ1-5 and V is TRBV12-3 or TRBV12-4; TRBD1 aligns across 9 bases. CDR3 length: 13 amino acids. V trimming: 6 bases; J trimming: 6 bases; junction bases outside the gene matches: 3. CDR3 bases: TGTGCCAGCAGACAGGGGGCAGGTCAGCCCCAGCATTTT. Translating it yields CASRQGAGQPQHF.

The chain recombines TRBV5-4 with TRBJ1-4; D uncertain. With 0 bases removed from V and 12 bases from J, the gap between germline ends came to 9 bases. Germline V lookup: CDR1 SGHNT, CDR2 YYREEE (reference sequence). The CDR3 contains 12 residues. The chain's CDR3 is CASSLGPGELFF. The CDR3 DNA is TGTGCCAGCAGCTTGGGACCCGGGGAACTGTTTTTT.

This rearrangement joins TRBV23-1 to TRBJ2-5; weak D call: TRBD1 (6 bases). TRBV23-1 is given ORF status, its function remaining uncertain. The CDR3 length is 16 residues. V was cut by 3 bases and J by 0 bases, with 14 bases left in between. CDR3 sequence reads: CASSQPRTADQETQYF. Here the CDR3 DNA reads TGCGCCAGCAGTCAGCCCCGGACAGCCGACCAAGAGACCCAGTACTTC.

The J gene is TRBJ1-4, the V gene TRBV19; TRBD1 aligns across 7 bases. CDR3 size: 17 residues. Germline CDR1 is LNHDA and CDR2 is SQIVND (reference sequence). The V segment lost 6 bases and the J segment 1 base; nucleotides outside the gene matches: 11. CDR3 nucleotides: TGTGCCAGTAGGAGACAGGGTCTTGGGAAAACTAATGAAAAACTGTTTTTT. Translated, it gives CASRRQGLGKTNEKLFF. Looking up the rest from reference TRBV19 and TRBJ1-4 gives the full variable domain: DGGITQSPKYLFRKEGQNVTLSCEQNLNHDAMYWYRQDPGQGLRLIYYSQIVNDFQKGDIAEGYSVSREKKESFPLTVTSAQKNPTAFYLCASRRQGLGKTNEKLFFGSGTQLSVL.

The chain recombines TRBV15 with TRBJ1-2, with a weak D call TRBD1 (5 bases). This CDR3 contains 15 residues. Germline assignment: CDR1 LNHNV and CDR2 YYDKDF (reference sequence). V was pared by 0 bases and J by 8 bases, with 16 bases between. CDR3 bases: TGTGCCACCAGCAGAGAGAAGGGGCTTGGAACGGGCTACACCTTC. Translating gives CATSREKGLGTGYTF.